The rows below give T cell receptor beta chains drawn from one sample of a study of shared T cell receptors in the human thymus. The protocol was immunoSEQ multiplex PCR, while the TCRdb copy is restricted to in-frame clones and leaves out a portion. This sample has hundreds of thousands of clones, with 78% found just once. A further study also used this sample, focusing on human thymus T cells.

The sample was thymocytes. The source of these receptors is a boy less than two years old with a congenital heart defect. The CDR3 runs from the conserved cysteine through the conserved F or W. D genes are given only for firm matches. Some rows mark clone size as missing; the rest say once, few, many or name a class of expanded clone.

V gene	D gene	clone size	J gene	CDR3 protein	CDR3 DNA
TRBV5-4	-	-	TRBJ2-1	CASSFKQALSSYNEQFF	TGTGCCAGCAGCTTCAAGCAGGCCCTTAGCTCCTACAATGAGCAGTTCTTC
TRBV4-2	TRBD2	-	TRBJ2-3	CASSQDRPSGPEDTQYF	TGTGCCAGCAGCCAAGATAGGCCTAGCGGGCCCGAAGATACGCAGTATTTT
TRBV27	-	-	TRBJ1-4	CASSLGGTTNEKLFF	TGTGCCAGCAGTTTAGGAGGCACAACTAATGAAAAACTGTTTTTT
TRBV5-6	TRBD1	once	TRBJ2-7	CASSPRDSTYEQYF	TGTGCCAGCAGCCCACGGGACAGTACCTACGAGCAGTACTTC
TRBV28	TRBD2	-	TRBJ2-7	CASSPRGRKYEQYF	TGTGCCAGCAGTCCCCGCGGGAGGAAATACGAGCAGTACTTC
TRBV29-1	-	-	TRBJ2-7	CSCSGDKSYEQYF	TGCAGCTGCAGCGGCGATAAATCCTACGAGCAGTACTTC
TRBV13	TRBD2	-	TRBJ2-7	CASSSRLAGGAYEQYF	TGTGCCAGCAGCTCAAGACTAGCGGGAGGTGCCTACGAGCAGTACTTC
TRBV4-1	TRBD2	-	TRBJ2-7	CASSHANRREGRYEQYF	TGCGCCAGCAGCCACGCAAACAGGCGGGAGGGCCGGTACGAGCAGTACTTC
TRBV6-1	TRBD2	-	TRBJ2-7	CASSGVAGYVGEQYF	TGTGCCAGCAGCGGGGTAGCGGGATACGTGGGGGAGCAGTACTTC
TRBV5-6	-	-	TRBJ2-5	CASSLRTSRTETQYF	TGTGCCAGCAGCTTACGGACATCCAGGACAGAGACCCAGTACTTC
TRBV11-2	TRBD2	-	TRBJ2-4	CASSPRGVAGGANIQYF	TGTGCCAGCAGCCCGAGGGGGGTAGCGGGAGGGGCAAACATTCAGTACTTC
TRBV5-6	-	-	TRBJ2-7	CASSSGGRGFYEQYF	TGTGCCAGCAGCTCTGGGGGCAGGGGCTTCTACGAGCAGTACTTC
TRBV5-1	-	-	TRBJ1-1	CASSLGHKNTEAFF	TGCGCCAGCAGCTTGGGACACAAGAACACTGAAGCTTTCTTT
TRBV28	TRBD1	few	TRBJ2-5	CASTNGQAHQETQYF	TGTGCCAGCACTAACGGACAGGCCCACCAAGAGACCCAGTACTTC
TRBV7-9	TRBD2	-	TRBJ2-2	CASSLGGRASGELFF	TGTGCCAGCAGCTTGGGCGGGAGGGCCTCTGGGGAGCTGTTTTTT
TRBV27	-	-	TRBJ2-4	CASSLRSFGAKNIQYF	TGTGCCAGCAGTTTAAGAAGCTTCGGAGCCAAAAACATTCAGTACTTC
TRBV6-5	TRBD1	-	TRBJ2-3	CASSRDRGGTDTQYF	TGTGCCAGCAGTCGGGACAGGGGGGGCACAGATACGCAGTATTTT
TRBV6-6	-	-	TRBJ1-5	CASSYFAGSQPQHF	TGTGCCAGCAGTTACTTTGCAGGCTCTCAGCCCCAGCATTTT
TRBV5-1	TRBD2	-	TRBJ2-3	CASSWGPPGAGGRSDTQYF	TGCGCCAGCAGCTGGGGGCCTCCGGGGGCGGGGGGCCGTAGCGATACGCAGTATTTT
TRBV29-1	-	-	TRBJ2-1	CSVDRRLSSYNEQFF	TGCAGCGTTGATAGGCGGTTAAGCTCCTACAATGAGCAGTTCTTC
TRBV19	-	-	TRBJ1-2	CASRYGDNGYTF	TGTGCCAGTAGATACGGGGACAATGGCTACACCTTC
TRBV19	TRBD1	-	TRBJ2-7	CASTLSGGPLNEQYF	TGTGCCAGTACCCTCTCAGGGGGCCCTTTAAACGAGCAGTACTTC
TRBV4-1	TRBD2	-	TRBJ2-2	CASSQVSLAGSGELFF	TGCGCCAGCAGCCAAGTTTCCCTAGCGGGAAGTGGGGAGCTGTTTTTT
TRBV6-1	TRBD2	once	TRBJ2-5	CASSDRGTKIQETQYF	TGTGCCAGCAGTGACCGGGGGACTAAGATCCAAGAGACCCAGTACTTC
TRBV27	TRBD2	-	TRBJ2-5	CASSNSGKETQYF	TGTGCCAGCAGTAATAGCGGGAAGGAGACCCAGTACTTC
TRBV5-1	TRBD1	-	TRBJ2-2	CASSRLVRQGRPPENTGELFF	TGCGCCAGCAGCCGTCTCGTCAGACAGGGCCGACCACCTGAGAACACCGGGGAGCTGTTTTTT
TRBV5-1	TRBD1	-	TRBJ2-2	CASSKPGQGTPYGTGELFF	TGCGCCAGCAGCAAACCGGGACAGGGGACCCCCTACGGTACCGGGGAGCTGTTTTTT
TRBV7-8	TRBD1	-	TRBJ2-5	CASSLSHRDSQETQYF	TGTGCCAGCAGCTTAAGTCACCGGGACAGCCAAGAGACCCAGTACTTC
TRBV14	-	-	TRBJ2-3	CASSLWRGGGTDTQYF	TGTGCCAGCAGCCTCTGGAGGGGGGGAGGGACAGATACGCAGTATTTT
TRBV15	-	-	TRBJ2-1	CATSWTDKQFF	TGTGCCACCAGCTGGACAGACAAGCAGTTCTTC
TRBV7-2	-	-	TRBJ2-3	CASSTSGYGGTDTQYF	TGTGCCAGCAGCACGAGCGGGTATGGTGGCACAGATACGCAGTATTTT
TRBV29-1	-	-	TRBJ2-2	CSVGRGTGELFF	TGCAGCGTTGGTCGGGGGACCGGGGAGCTGTTTTTT
TRBV4-1	TRBD2	-	TRBJ2-7	CASSQDWTSATSLSEQYF	TGCGCCAGCAGCCAAGACTGGACCTCGGCGACTAGCCTATCCGAGCAGTACTTC
TRBV18	TRBD2	-	TRBJ2-7	CASSPPTSDLYEQYF	TGTGCCAGCTCACCACCGACTAGCGATCTCTACGAGCAGTACTTC
TRBV21-1	-	-	TRBJ2-1	CASSKDGQGGRNEQFF	TGTGCCAGCAGCAAAGATGGTCAGGGTGGAAGAAATGAGCAGTTCTTC
TRBV27	-	-	TRBJ1-2	CASSLGRHYGYTF	TGTGCCAGCAGTTTGGGCAGGCACTATGGCTACACCTTC
TRBV9	TRBD2	-	TRBJ2-7	CASSVTPEREFEQYF	TGTGCCAGCAGCGTAACCCCCGAGCGGGAGTTCGAGCAGTACTTC
TRBV25-1	TRBD2	-	TRBJ2-7	CASGGLVSYEQYF	TGTGCCAGTGGGGGACTAGTGTCCTACGAGCAGTACTTC
TRBV15	TRBD1	-	TRBJ2-5	CATSRDEGAGETQYF	TGTGCCACCAGCAGAGATGAGGGGGCTGGGGAGACCCAGTACTTC
TRBV7-6	-	few	TRBJ2-7	CASSLGADYEQYF	TGTGCCAGCAGCTTAGGGGCTGATTACGAGCAGTACTTC
TRBV6-1	TRBD2	-	TRBJ2-7	CASSDHPSGLAGVYEQYF	TGTGCCAGCAGTGACCACCCCTCCGGACTAGCGGGAGTCTACGAGCAGTACTTC
TRBV7-8	TRBD1	-	TRBJ1-2	CASSSSGTGGMRNYGYTF	TGTGCCAGCAGCTCCTCCGGGACAGGGGGTATGCGTAACTATGGCTACACCTTC
TRBV30	TRBD1	-	TRBJ1-2	CAWSVPPGQGRDGYTF	TGTGCCTGGAGTGTACCACCGGGACAGGGGCGGGATGGCTACACCTTC
TRBV4-3	TRBD1	-	TRBJ1-5	CASSQKSRDGTGPQHF	TGCGCCAGCAGCCAAAAATCGCGTGACGGGACAGGGCCCCAGCATTTT